This is a list of T cell receptor beta chains from one sample in a study of graft-versus-host responses after intestinal transplantation. Clones were sequenced by immunoSEQ multiplex PCR, and TCRdb holds only the in-frame ones, with some missing. The sample lists around 20,000 clones; more than 85% were seen once. This material consisted of PBMCs, taken 23 days after intestinal transplant. Receptor source: a human patient who received an intestinal transplant, so some T cells may come from the graft donor. Both conserved end residues are part of each CDR3. The D gene is left open where the match is weak. The size entry is marked missing in some rows and otherwise reads once, few, many or a size class.

v_call	j_call	clone_size	d_call	cdr3_nt	cdr3_aa
TRBV27	TRBJ2-7	NA	TRBD1	TGTGCCAGCAGTTTATCGACAGGGTTCTACGAGCAGTACTTC	CASSLSTGFYEQYF
TRBV10-3	TRBJ2-5	NA	TRBD2	TGTGCCATCAACCAGGGACTAGAGTCTCGGGAGCAGTACTTC	CAINQGLESREQYF
TRBV15	TRBJ2-6	NA	NA	TGTGCCACCAGCAGACCTACTGGGGCCAACGTCCTGACTTTC	CATSRPTGANVLTF
TRBV9	TRBJ1-5	NA	NA	TGTGCCAGCAGCGATGGGAGCAATCAGCCCCAGCATTTT	CASSDGSNQPQHF
TRBV10-3	TRBJ1-5	NA	NA	TGTGCCATCAGTGATGACGTGGGGGTGGGTCAGCCCCAGCATTTT	CAISDDVGVGQPQHF
TRBV18	TRBJ1-1	NA	NA	TGTGCCAGCTCCCCAGGGGTCCTCCTCCCTACGAACACTGAAGCTTTCTTT	CASSPGVLLPTNTEAFF
TRBV6-6	TRBJ2-1	NA	NA	TGTGCCAGCAGTTTAGGGGGGAATGAGCAGTTCTTC	CASSLGGNEQFF
TRBV27	TRBJ2-1	once	NA	TGTGCCAGCAGTTTATCAGGGGTCAATGAGCAGTTCTTC	CASSLSGVNEQFF
TRBV5-4	TRBJ2-2	once	NA	TGTGCCAGCAGCCTACCGTACACCGGGGAGCTGTTTTTT	CASSLPYTGELFF
TRBV7-9	TRBJ2-3	NA	NA	TGTGCCAGCAGCTTAGCGGTTACAGATACGCAGTATTTT	CASSLAVTDTQYF
TRBV19	TRBJ2-2	NA	NA	TGTGCCAGTAGTACTCCCCTCTCCGGGACTCCGGACAGCACCGGGGAGCTGTTTTTT	CASSTPLSGTPDSTGELFF
TRBV18	TRBJ1-5	NA	NA	TGTGCCAGCTCACCACCGGGACCATGGAATCAGCCCCAGCATTTT	CASSPPGPWNQPQHF
TRBV2	TRBJ1-2	NA	NA	TGTGCCACCCCCCGAACCGATACACCCACCTATGGCTACACCTTC	CATPRTDTPTYGYTF
TRBV7-9	TRBJ2-3	few	NA	TGTGCCAGCAGCTCATTGGTGGATACGCAGTATTTT	CASSSLVDTQYF
TRBV6-1	TRBJ2-7	NA	NA	TGTGCCAGCAGTGAATGGGGTCGGACGATTAGCTCCTACGAGCAGTACTTC	CASSEWGRTISSYEQYF
TRBV27	TRBJ2-7	once	TRBD2	TGTGCCAGCAGTGTCGGGACTAGCGGTAGGGACGAGCAGTACTTC	CASSVGTSGRDEQYF
TRBV11-3	TRBJ2-7	NA	NA	TGTGCCAGCAGCTCCCGTTGGGGTGCGTACGAGCAGTACTTC	CASSSRWGAYEQYF
TRBV4-1	TRBJ1-5	NA	TRBD1	TGCGCCAGCAGCCAAGAAGCCCTAGACAGGGCCAATCAGCCCCAGCATTTT	CASSQEALDRANQPQHF
TRBV18	TRBJ2-3	NA	TRBD2	TGTGCCAGCTCACCCAGCGGGATCACAGATACGCAGTATTTT	CASSPSGITDTQYF
TRBV27	TRBJ2-3	NA	NA	TGTGCCAGCAGTTTACCAGGGGGCACAGATACGCAGTATTTT	CASSLPGGTDTQYF
TRBV6-5	TRBJ2-2	NA	NA	TGTGCCAGCAGTTACTCCCAGGAGAACACCGGGGAGCTGTTTTTT	CASSYSQENTGELFF
TRBV15	TRBJ1-1	NA	NA	TGTGCCAGCGGGGGCGGAAGATCGCAAACTGAAGCTTTCTTT	CASGGGRSQTEAFF
TRBV4-2	TRBJ2-7	NA	NA	TGTGCCAGCAGCCCTGAATCCTACGAGCAGTACTTC	CASSPESYEQYF
TRBV9	TRBJ2-2	few	TRBD1	TGTGCCAGCAGCTCAACACAGGGGGCGGGGACCGGGGAGCTGTTTTTT	CASSSTQGAGTGELFF
TRBV6-5	TRBJ2-1	NA	TRBD2	TGTGCCAGCAGTTACAGCAGGGTAGCGGGAGGAGATGAGCAGTTCTTC	CASSYSRVAGGDEQFF
TRBV7-9	TRBJ1-4	NA	TRBD1	TGTGCCAGCAGCCACTCCCGGGACAGGGGAGACGGGCTGTTTTTT	CASSHSRDRGDGLFF
TRBV10-2	TRBJ2-5	NA	NA	TGCGCCAGCAACAGGATCATTCAGCAAGAGACCCAGTACTTC	CASNRIIQQETQYF
TRBV6-1	TRBJ2-7	NA	TRBD2	TGTGCCAGCATGGAGCGGGGGCTCTACGAGCAGTACTTC	CASMERGLYEQYF
TRBV2	TRBJ2-3	NA	NA	TGTGCCACCCTACGGGGCGGAAGGATGACAGATACGCAGTATTTT	CATLRGGRMTDTQYF
TRBV7-8	TRBJ2-7	NA	NA	TGTGCCAGCAGCTTTGAGGAATACTACGAGCAGTACTTC	CASSFEEYYEQYF
TRBV7-8	TRBJ2-1	once	TRBD2	TGTGCCAGCAGTTTCCCCAGTCTAGCGGATAACGTAGATGAGCAGTTCTTC	CASSFPSLADNVDEQFF
TRBV2	TRBJ1-1	NA	NA	TGTGCCAGCAGTGACAAGCGTCGGGGGGGGAACACTGAAGCTTTCTTT	CASSDKRRGGNTEAFF
TRBV6-9	TRBJ1-2	NA	TRBD1	TGTGCCAGCAGTTGGGAGGGGGCGAAAGGCTACACCTTC	CASSWEGAKGYTF
TRBV11-2	TRBJ2-7	NA	NA	TGTGCCAGCAGCCAAGCCGGGTCCTCCTACGAGCAGTACTTC	CASSQAGSSYEQYF
TRBV15	TRBJ2-2	NA	NA	TGTGCCACCAGCAGAGAGGACAATGAGGTGACAGGGAACACCGGGGAGCTGTTTTTT	CATSREDNEVTGNTGELFF
TRBV30	TRBJ2-7	NA	NA	TGTGCCTGGAGTGAAGGGGGCTCCTACGAGCAGTACTTC	CAWSEGGSYEQYF
TRBV4-2	TRBJ2-7	NA	TRBD1	TGTGCCAGCAGGCCGGACAGGGGACAGTCCTACGAGCAGTACTTC	CASRPDRGQSYEQYF
TRBV29-1	TRBJ2-7	NA	TRBD1	TGCAGCGTTGAAGGGGACAGGGAATCCTACGAGCAGTACTTC	CSVEGDRESYEQYF
TRBV7-2	TRBJ2-5	NA	TRBD1	TGTGCCAGCAGCGTCGAGGACAGGTTTGAAGAGACCCAGTACTTC	CASSVEDRFEETQYF
TRBV10-1	TRBJ1-1	once	NA	TGCGCCAGCAGTATAGGGCTTGGCACTGAAGCTTTCTTT	CASSIGLGTEAFF
TRBV5-1	TRBJ2-6	NA	NA	TGCGCCAGCAGCCACATAGGGCCTGGCGCCAACGTCCTGACTTTC	CASSHIGPGANVLTF
TRBV11-1	TRBJ2-7	NA	NA	TGTGCCAGCAGCTTTGGAGGGGGCTACGAGCAGTACTTC	CASSFGGGYEQYF
TRBV5-1	TRBJ2-7	few	TRBD1	TGCGCCAGCAGCTTGCGGACAGGGGGGGACTACGAGCAGTACTTC	CASSLRTGGDYEQYF
TRBV5-6	TRBJ2-1	NA	TRBD1	TGTGCCAGCGGAGGGACAGGATGGATAGGCAATGAGCAGTTCTTC	CASGGTGWIGNEQFF
TRBV14	TRBJ2-5	NA	NA	TGTGCCAGCAGCCCCTCTTGGGGGGAGGAGACCCAGTACTTC	CASSPSWGEETQYF
TRBV5-1	TRBJ1-1	once	NA	TGCGCCAGCAGCTTGGTTGAGGAGGTCGACACTGAAGCTTTCTTT	CASSLVEEVDTEAFF
TRBV6-6	TRBJ1-1	NA	TRBD1	TGTGCCAGCAGTTACTCGGACAGGACTTCAACTGAAGCTTTCTTT	CASSYSDRTSTEAFF
TRBV19	TRBJ2-7	NA	TRBD2	TGTGCCAGTAGCCCAGGACTAGCGGAAACCTACGAGCAGTACTTC	CASSPGLAETYEQYF
TRBV27	TRBJ2-3	NA	NA	TGTGCCAGCAGTTTGGGGGTGGCGGGCACAGATACGCAGTATTTT	CASSLGVAGTDTQYF
TRBV6-1	TRBJ1-2	NA	NA	TGTGCCAGCAAGCGGGACCTTGGGGATGGCTACACCTTC	CASKRDLGDGYTF
TRBV27	TRBJ2-3	once	TRBD2	TGTGCCAGCAGGGGGCTAGCGGGAGGGACAGATACGCAGTATTTT	CASRGLAGGTDTQYF
TRBV6-5	TRBJ1-1	NA	NA	TGTGCCAGCAGCCTAGGGTCCTACACGAGCTCTGAAGCTTTCTTT	CASSLGSYTSSEAFF
TRBV9	TRBJ2-2	NA	NA	TGTGCCAGCAGCGTTCGAGGGCCCGGGGAGCTGTTTTTT	CASSVRGPGELFF
TRBV4-3	TRBJ2-3	NA	NA	TGCGCCAGCAGCCAAGGGGGGGCGACCACAGATACGCAGTATTTT	CASSQGGATTDTQYF
TRBV5-6	TRBJ2-1	once	TRBD1	TGTGCCAGCAGCCCGACAGGGAACTCCTACAATGAGCAGTTCTTC	CASSPTGNSYNEQFF